The 17 T cell receptor beta chains reported below all come from one sample, sequenced in a study of OX40 agonist ivuxolimab in advanced cancers. Profiling relied on immunoSEQ multiplex PCR, and the TCRdb table lists in-frame clones only, not all of them. Of 7,400 or so clones in the sample, around 90% were seen once. The sequences come from CD4+ or CD8+ T cells sorted from blood, collected in a trial of the OX40 agonist ivuxolimab. All receptors derive from an adult with an advanced solid tumor such as melanoma, head and neck, liver or kidney cancer.

This clone was seen just once. V usage is TRBV5-1 and J usage is TRBJ2-6; 8 positions agree with TRBD1. The germline gives CDR1 SGHRS, CDR2 YFSETQ. The length of the CDR3 is 17 residues. The trim removed 3 bases at V and 0 bases at J, leaving 5 bases unmatched. In DNA form, the CDR3 reads TGCGCCAGCAGCTCGGACAGGGAAAGCTCTGGGGCCAACGTCCTGACTTTC. Its translation is CASSSDRESSGANVLTF.

The CDR3 DNA reads as TGTGCCAGCAGCTCGACTGACAGGGATGAAAAACTGTTTTTT. This encodes CASSSTDRDEKLFF. The genes are TRBV5-6 and TRBJ1-4, with 7 bases that match TRBD1. Trimming removed 3 bases from V and 6 bases from J; junction bases left unmatched: 5. The germline V gene has CDR1 SGHDT and CDR2 YYEEEE. This CDR3 is 14 amino acids long.

This clone was detected only once. The rearrangement links TRBV6-1 to TRBJ2-1, with 7 nucleotides matching TRBD2. V shed 6 bases, J shed 9 bases, and the junction held 14 bases outside the gene matches. Germline V gene data show CDR1 as MNHNS and CDR2 as SASEGT. This CDR3 spans 15 amino acids. CDR3 region: CASRGVGGPGGEQFF. For the CDR3, the DNA is TGTGCCAGCAGGGGGGTGGGCGGTCCGGGAGGTGAGCAGTTCTTC.

V usage is TRBV2 and J usage is TRBJ1-5; perhaps TRBD1 as D (5 bases). The CDR3 sequence is 16 residues long. V was pared by 1 base and J by 3 bases, with 13 bases between. Germline V lookup: CDR1 SNHLY, CDR2 FYNNEI. The CDR3 protein is CASSEGGAGLNQPQHF. The DNA of the CDR3 is TGTGCCAGCAGTGAAGGGGGCGCGGGGCTCAATCAGCCCCAGCATTTT.

This chain links TRBV6-5 with TRBJ2-3, with 8 bases that match TRBD2. This CDR3 is built from 14 residues. Losses at the gene ends were 8 bases for V and 0 bases for J; bases not matched to a gene: 4. Germline lookup yields CDR1 MNHEY and CDR2 SVGAGI. Here the CDR3 DNA reads TGTGCCAGCGGGTCGGGAGGGAGCACAGATACGCAGTATTTT. This encodes CASGSGGSTDTQYF.

The chain couples TRBV30 to TRBJ1-1; possible D gene TRBD1, 5 bases. Trimming left V 1 base short and J 4 bases short, with 16 bases between. Germline CDR1 and CDR2: GTSNPN and SVGIG (reference sequence). The CDR3 spans 15 residues. Written as DNA, the CDR3 is TGTGCCTGGAGTGGACCCGGGACTTCCCGCACTGAAGCTTTCTTT. This encodes CAWSGPGTSRTEAFF. Full variable domain (missing parts from reference TRBV30 and TRBJ1-1): SQTIHQWPATLVQPVGSPLSLECTVEGTSNPNLYWYRQAAGRGLQLLFYSVGIGQISSEVPQNLSASRPQDRQFILSSKKLLLSDSGFYLCAWSGPGTSRTEAFFGQGTRLTVV.

The chain has TRBV7-5 and TRBJ1-4; the D call of TRBD1 is as the table states it, not checked on the DNA. TRBV7-5 is a pseudogene locus. This CDR3 spans 15 amino acids. CDR3 residues: CARSPEQGWREKLFF. The CDR3 nucleotides are TGTGCCAGAAGCCCGGAACAGGGATGGCGTGAAAAACTGTTTTTT.

Comment on this clone: The same CDR3 arises from other DNA sequences in this sample as well. This chain links TRBV10-2 with TRBJ1-4, with TRBD1 identical over 9 bases. The CDR3 is 20 amino acids. From germline, CDR1 is WSHSY and CDR2 SAAADI. The V gene end was trimmed by 0 bases and the J gene end by 7 bases; junction bases not matched to a gene: 18. Here the CDR3 reads CASSESLFVTGGRMIEKLFF. The CDR3 nucleotides read TGCGCCAGCAGTGAGTCTTTGTTCGTGACAGGGGGTAGAATGATTGAAAAACTGTTTTTT.

The chain employs TRBV15 and TRBJ1-5; tentatively, D is TRBD1 (5 bases). The CDR3 consists of 15 residues. In germline, CDR1 is LNHNV, CDR2 YYDKDF (reference sequence). The ends were cut back, 8 bases at V and 3 bases at J, with 17 bases in the middle. The CDR3 reads CATAEGTMANQPQHF. The CDR3 DNA sequence: TGTGCCACCGCTGAGGGGACCATGGCCAATCAGCCCCAGCATTTT.

A note on this clone: The germline gene is not matched at one end of the junction; a read error may be the cause. This chain uses TRBV2 with TRBJ1-1; unclear D gene. The germline V gene has CDR1 SNHLY and CDR2 FYNNEI. CDR3 length: 11 residues. CDR3 sequence reads: CASSPHGRPKF. The CDR3 nucleotides are TGTGCCAGCAGTCCCCACGGCAGGCCTAAATTT.

The chain joins TRBV6-1 to TRBJ1-2; D remains unclear. Per the germline V gene, CDR1 is MNHNS and CDR2 is SASEGT. Trimming cost V 2 bases and J 5 bases, with 12 bases left between them. This CDR3 has 14 amino acids. CDR3 nucleotide sequence: TGTGCCAGCAGTGAAAGTGACACTTTATATGGCTACACCTTC. Amino acid sequence: CASSESDTLYGYTF.

V is TRBV7-9 and J is TRBJ2-1; D remains ambiguous. There are 11 residues in the CDR3. The germline V and J ends were trimmed by 3 bases and 5 bases, with 2 bases remaining between them. CDR1 SEHNR and CDR2 FQNEAQ come from the germline V gene (reference sequence). CDR3 sequence reads: CASSFDNEQFF. DNA for the CDR3: TGTGCCAGCAGCTTCGACAATGAGCAGTTCTTC.

This chain joins TRBV5-1 and TRBJ2-4, with a tentative D call TRBD1 (5 bases). CDR3 length equals 13 residues. CDR1 is SGHRS and CDR2 is YFSETQ in the germline V gene. V was pared by 5 bases and J by 5 bases, with 11 bases between. The CDR3 region is CASRQEGENIQYF. The CDR3 DNA is TGCGCCAGCAGACAGGAAGGGGAAAACATTCAGTACTTC.

The chain is built from TRBV18 and TRBJ2-1; 11 nucleotides line up with TRBD2. Germline CDR1 reads KGHSH; CDR2 reads LQKENI. With V trimmed by 4 bases and J by 16 bases, 6 bases remained unmatched. The CDR3 contains 12 residues. The CDR3: CASSLDGTSGFF. The CDR3 nucleotides read TGTGCCAGCTCACTCGACGGGACTAGCGGCTTCTTC. The entire variable domain, with the rest obtained from reference TRBV18 and TRBJ2-1, is as follows: NAGVMQNPRHLVRRRGQEARLRCSPMKGHSHVYWYRQLPEEGLKFMVYLQKENIIDESGMPKERFSAEFPKEGPSILRIQQVVRGDSAAYFCASSLDGTSGFFGPGTRLTVL.

J is TRBJ1-2 and V is TRBV6-1; D possibly corresponds to TRBD1 (6 bases). Deletions cut 6 bases from V and 4 bases from J, with 12 bases between. From germline, CDR1 is MNHNS and CDR2 SASEGT. CDR3 length: 13 amino acids. The CDR3, as DNA: TGTGCCAGCAGAAGGGGGGTAAGCTATGGCTACACCTTC. Its translation: CASRRGVSYGYTF.

CDR3 in DNA: TGTGCCACCCGCGGAGCAGGGCGTATCTATGGCTACACCTTC. This translates into CATRGAGRIYGYTF. The chain employs TRBV10-3 and TRBJ1-2; possibly TRBD1 for D (5 bases). Trimming stripped 10 bases from V and 4 bases from J, with 19 bases between. From germline, CDR1 is ENHRY and CDR2 SYGVKD. The CDR3 is made up of 14 amino acids.

CDR3 residues: CASQTGNTKFF. The CDR3 DNA is TGTGCCAGCCAGACTGGCAATACTAAGTTCTTC. This chain joins TRBV7-9 and TRBJ2-1; D is unclear. The CDR3 is made up of 11 amino acids. The germline gives CDR1 SEHNR, CDR2 FQNEAQ (reference sequence). The V end was cut by 8 bases, the J end by 14 bases, with 16 bases between.